One sample yielded the 4 T cell receptor beta chains listed below, sequenced in a study of blood T cell repertoires in COVID-19. Measured with immunoSEQ multiplex PCR; TCRdb has only the in-frame clones, and not every one. The sample lists 110,000 to 150,000 clones, around 86% occurring once. The source material was PBMCs or T cells enriched from blood (not recorded which). These receptors were obtained from a man aged 60 to 75 who had recovered from COVID-19.

The chain uses TRBV28 and TRBJ1-5; 7 nucleotides line up with TRBD1. The CDR3 length is 15 residues. J gave up 7 bases and V 5 bases, and 11 bases lay outside the gene matches. Germline values: CDR1 MDHEN, CDR2 SYDVKM. The CDR3 is CASSPWGRGIQPQHF. CDR3 nucleotide sequence: TGTGCCAGCAGTCCCTGGGGCAGGGGGATACAGCCCCAGCATTTT.

V and J are TRBV5-6 and TRBJ2-1; a weak D match, TRBD1 (5 bases). Germline V gene sequence: CDR1 SGHDT, CDR2 YYEEEE. Trimming took 3 bases from V and 2 from J, leaving 12 bases between them. CDR3 length equals 15 residues. This CDR3 is CASSSATGPYNEQFF. CDR3 DNA sequence: TGTGCCAGCAGCTCAGCCACAGGTCCCTACAATGAGCAGTTCTTC.

This clone was seen more than once but under ten times. This chain connects TRBV7-2 to TRBJ1-2; D remains ambiguous. The CDR3 covers 14 residues. The V end lost 1 base, the J end lost 5 bases, and 11 bases lay between the germline ends. CDR1 and CDR2 (germline): SGHTA, FQGNSA. This chain's CDR3 is CASSLGQSRYGYTF. The CDR3 DNA reads TGTGCCAGCAGCTTAGGACAATCTCGATATGGCTACACCTTC.

The J gene is TRBJ1-1, the V gene TRBV28; 9 nucleotides match TRBD1. Germline CDR1 MDHEN, CDR2 SYDVKM. The CDR3 has 15 amino acids. The V gene end was trimmed by 6 bases and the J gene end by 5 bases; junction bases not matched to a gene: 10. As DNA, the CDR3 is TGTGCCAGCAGCCTCCCAGGGACAGGGAGGACTGAAGCTTTCTTT. This encodes CASSLPGTGRTEAFF. The full variable domain, in which reference TRBV28 and TRBJ1-1 provide the parts outside the CDR3, is DVKVTQSSRYLVKRTGEKVFLECVQDMDHENMFWYRQDPGLGLRLIYFSYDVKMKEKGDIPEGYSVSREKKERFSLILESASTNQTSMYLCASSLPGTGRTEAFFGQGTRLTVV.